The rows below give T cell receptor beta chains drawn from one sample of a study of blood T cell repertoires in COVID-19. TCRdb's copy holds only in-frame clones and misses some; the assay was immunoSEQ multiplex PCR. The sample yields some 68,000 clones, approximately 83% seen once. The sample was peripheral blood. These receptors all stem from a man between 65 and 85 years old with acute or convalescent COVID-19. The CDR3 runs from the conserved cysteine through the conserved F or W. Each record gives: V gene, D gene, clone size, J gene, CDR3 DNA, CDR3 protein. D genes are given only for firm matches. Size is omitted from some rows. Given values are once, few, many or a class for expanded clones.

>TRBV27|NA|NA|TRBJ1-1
TGTGCCAGCAGTTTATTTCCGGGTTCAGGGGACACTGAAGCTTTCTTT
CASSLFPGSGDTEAFF
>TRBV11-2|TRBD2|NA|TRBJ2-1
TGTGCCAGCAGCTTAGGATCCGGGAGGCATGAGCAGTTCTTC
CASSLGSGRHEQFF
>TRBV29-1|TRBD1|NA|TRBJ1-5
TGCAGCGTTGGGTTCGGACAGGGGACCAATCAGCCCCAGCATTTT
CSVGFGQGTNQPQHF
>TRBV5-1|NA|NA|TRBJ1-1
TGCGCCAGCAGCTCTGCCTTTGGAGCCGAAGCTTTCTTT
CASSSAFGAEAFF
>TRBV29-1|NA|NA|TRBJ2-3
TGCAGCGTTGACCGGGCAGATACGCAGTATTTT
CSVDRADTQYF
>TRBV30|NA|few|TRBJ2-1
TGTGCCTGGAGTGAGAATAGCAATGAGCAGTTCTTC
CAWSENSNEQFF
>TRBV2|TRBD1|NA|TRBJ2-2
TGTGCCAGCAGTGGGACAGGGGGAAGGGCCGGGGAGCTGTTTTTT
CASSGTGGRAGELFF
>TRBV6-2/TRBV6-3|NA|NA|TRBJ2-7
TGTGCCAGCAGTTACAGCTGGCAGGGATACGAGCAGTACTTC
CASSYSWQGYEQYF
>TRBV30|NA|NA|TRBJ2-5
TGTGCCTGGAGTCCCCCCCTCCCAACCGGTGAGACCCAGTACTTC
CAWSPPLPTGETQYF
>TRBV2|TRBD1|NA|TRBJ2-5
TGTGCCAGCAGTTCAGGGGGAGAGACCCAGTACTTC
CASSSGGETQYF
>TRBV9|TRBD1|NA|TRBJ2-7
TGTGCCAGCAGCTTGGGGACAGGGAGCTCCTACGAGCAGTACTTC
CASSLGTGSSYEQYF
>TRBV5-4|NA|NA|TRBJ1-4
TGTGCCAGCAGCTTGGGAGGTCGGGATGAAAAACTGTTTTTT
CASSLGGRDEKLFF
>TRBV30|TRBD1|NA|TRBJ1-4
TGTGCCTGGAGTCGGGGGGACAGGGTTACTAATGAAAAACTGTTTTTT
CAWSRGDRVTNEKLFF
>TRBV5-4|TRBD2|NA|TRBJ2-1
TGTGCCAGCAGGTTGAGCGGGACTGGTGAGCAGTTCTTC
CASRLSGTGEQFF
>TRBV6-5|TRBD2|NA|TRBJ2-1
TGTGCCAGCAGCCAACTCGGGACTAGTCGGAATGAGCAGTTCTTC
CASSQLGTSRNEQFF
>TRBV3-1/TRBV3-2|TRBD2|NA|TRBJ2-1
TGTGCCAGCAGCCAGGCGGGAGGTTACCCCAATGAGCAGTTCTTC
CASSQAGGYPNEQFF
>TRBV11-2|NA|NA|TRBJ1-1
TGTGCCAGCAGCTTAAACCGAGGGACTGAAGCTTTCTTT
CASSLNRGTEAFF
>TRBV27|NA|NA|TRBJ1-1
TGTGCCAGCAGTAAGGGAGAGGTCTTGTTGAACACTGAAGCTTTCTTT
CASSKGEVLLNTEAFF
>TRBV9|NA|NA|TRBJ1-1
TGTGCCAGCAGCGTAGGAATCGGTACAGGAATGAACACTGAAGCTTTCTTT
CASSVGIGTGMNTEAFF
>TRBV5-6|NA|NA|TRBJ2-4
TGTGCCAGCAGCTTGGTTTCTCTAGCCAAAAACATTCAGTACTTC
CASSLVSLAKNIQYF
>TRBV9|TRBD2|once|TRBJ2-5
TGTGCCAGCAGCGTAGGGTTTGGGACTAGCGGCGAAGAGACCCAGTACTTC
CASSVGFGTSGEETQYF
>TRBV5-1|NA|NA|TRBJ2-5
TGCGCCAGCAGCCCGGGTGGGGGGGGCGAGACCCAGTACTTC
CASSPGGGGETQYF
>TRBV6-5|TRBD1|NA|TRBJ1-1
TGTGCCAGCAGCCGCCTGAGGACAGGGCGCACTGAAGCTTTCTTT
CASSRLRTGRTEAFF
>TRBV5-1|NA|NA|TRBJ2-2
TGCGCCAGCAGCTTATTGGACTCGAGCACCGGGGAGCTGTTTTTT
CASSLLDSSTGELFF
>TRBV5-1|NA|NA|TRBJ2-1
TGCGCCAGCAGCTACCACCGGCAGGGTAAAAACCCCTACAATGAGCAGTTCTTC
CASSYHRQGKNPYNEQFF
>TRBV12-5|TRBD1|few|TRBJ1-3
TGTGCTAGTGGTTTGGTGGACAGGGGGCCAAACACCATATATTTT
CASGLVDRGPNTIYF
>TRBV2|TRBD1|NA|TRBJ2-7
TGTGCCAGCAGTGCTAAACAGGGGAGCTCCTACGAGCAGTACTTC
CASSAKQGSSYEQYF
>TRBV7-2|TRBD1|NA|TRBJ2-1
TGTGCCAGCAGCTTATATGGGACAGGGGTAAATGAGCAGTTCTTC
CASSLYGTGVNEQFF
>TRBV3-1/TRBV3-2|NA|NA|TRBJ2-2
TGTGCCAGCAGCCCCGCTGCGGGGATCGGGGAGCTGTTTTTT
CASSPAAGIGELFF
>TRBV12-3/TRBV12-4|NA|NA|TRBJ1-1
TGTGCCAGCAGTGAGTTGGACACTGAAGCTTTCTTT
CASSELDTEAFF
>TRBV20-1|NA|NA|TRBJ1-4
TGCAGTGCTAGCGGACTTGAAAAACTGTTTTTT
CSASGLEKLFF
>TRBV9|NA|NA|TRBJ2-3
TGTGCCAGCAGCGCTCCCGTCGATACGCAGTATTTT
CASSAPVDTQYF
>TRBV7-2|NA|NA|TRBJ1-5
TGTGCCAGCAGCTTAGATCAGGGCGTAAGCAATCAGCCCCAGCATTTT
CASSLDQGVSNQPQHF
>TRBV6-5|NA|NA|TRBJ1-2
TGTGCCAGCCGGGGGGTGTTAGATGGCTACACCTTC
CASRGVLDGYTF
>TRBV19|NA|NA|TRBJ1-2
TGTGCCAGTAGCTCACGGACGGGGAACTATGGCTACACCTTC
CASSSRTGNYGYTF
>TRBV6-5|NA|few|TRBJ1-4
TGTGCCAGCAGTTACGGGCCCTCTAATGAAAAACTGTTTTTT
CASSYGPSNEKLFF
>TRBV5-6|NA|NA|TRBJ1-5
TGTGCCAGCAGCTTGGAGGGGTCGTCTGGCAGCAATCAGCCCCAGCATTTT
CASSLEGSSGSNQPQHF
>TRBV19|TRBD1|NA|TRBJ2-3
TGTGCCAGTAGGACGACAGGGACCGATACGCAGTATTTT
CASRTTGTDTQYF
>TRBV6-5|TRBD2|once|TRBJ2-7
TGTGCCAGCACCCGGACTAGCGGCGGCTACGAGCAGTACTTC
CASTRTSGGYEQYF
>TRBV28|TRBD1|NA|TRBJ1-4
TGTGCCAGCAGGATTAACAGGGGGCGTAATGAAAAACTGTTTTTT
CASRINRGRNEKLFF
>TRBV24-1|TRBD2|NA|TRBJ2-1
TGTGCCACCAGTGAGAGCGGGAGGTTTGATGAGCAGTTCTTC
CATSESGRFDEQFF
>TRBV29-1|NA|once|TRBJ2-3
TGCAGCGTTAGCGGTGCCTTCACAGATACGCAGTATTTT
CSVSGAFTDTQYF
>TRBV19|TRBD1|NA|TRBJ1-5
TGTGCCAGTAGTATAGCCCCACCCGGGACAGGGCATCAGCCCCAGCATTTT
CASSIAPPGTGHQPQHF
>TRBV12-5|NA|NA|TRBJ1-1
TGTGCTAGTGGTTCGGGACAAGTGAACACTGAAGCTTTCTTT
CASGSGQVNTEAFF
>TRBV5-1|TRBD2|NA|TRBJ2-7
TGCGCCAGCAGCTTACTAGCGGGAGCCTACGAGCAGTACTTC
CASSLLAGAYEQYF
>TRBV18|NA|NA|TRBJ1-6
TGTGCCAGCTCACCAACGCGGACAGACGCGAATTCACCCCTCCACTTT
CASSPTRTDANSPLHF